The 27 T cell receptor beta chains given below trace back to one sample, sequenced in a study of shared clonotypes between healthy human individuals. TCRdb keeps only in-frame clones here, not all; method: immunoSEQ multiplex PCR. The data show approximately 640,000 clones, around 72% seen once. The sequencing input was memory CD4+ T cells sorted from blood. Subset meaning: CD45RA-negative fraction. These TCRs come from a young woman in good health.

CDR3 sequence reads: CASMVGGSSGNTIYF. The CDR3 DNA follows: TGTGCCAGCATGGTGGGCGGCAGCTCTGGAAACACCATATATTTT. The V gene is TRBV6-1, the J gene TRBJ1-3; no firm D call. Per germline, CDR1 MNHNS and CDR2 SASEGT. The CDR3 length is 15 residues. Between the trimmed V and J ends, which lost 7 bases and 0 bases, there was a span of 13 bases.

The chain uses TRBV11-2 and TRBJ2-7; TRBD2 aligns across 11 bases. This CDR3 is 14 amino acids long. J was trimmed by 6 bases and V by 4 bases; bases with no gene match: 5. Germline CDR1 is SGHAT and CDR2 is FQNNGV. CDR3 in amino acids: CASSYGTSGVEQYF. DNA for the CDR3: TGTGCCAGCAGCTACGGGACTAGCGGAGTCGAGCAGTACTTC.

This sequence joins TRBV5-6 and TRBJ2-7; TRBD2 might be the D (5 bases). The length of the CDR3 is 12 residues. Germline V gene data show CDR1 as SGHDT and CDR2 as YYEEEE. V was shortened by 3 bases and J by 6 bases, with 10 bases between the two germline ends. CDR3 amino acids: CASSSGGLEQYF. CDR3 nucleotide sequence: TGTGCCAGCAGCTCAGGCGGGCTCGAGCAGTACTTC.

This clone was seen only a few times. The CDR3 sequence is CASSFRGNGGYGYTF. Written as DNA, the CDR3 is TGTGCCAGCAGTTTTAGAGGGAACGGAGGCTATGGCTACACCTTC. This sequence joins TRBV27 and TRBJ1-2; D not certain. Germline-derived CDR1 and CDR2 are MNHEY and SMNVEV (reference sequence). This CDR3 contains 15 residues. V dropped 3 bases and J dropped 4 bases, with 15 bases sitting between them.

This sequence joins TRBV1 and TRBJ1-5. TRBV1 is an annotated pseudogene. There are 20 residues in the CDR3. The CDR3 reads CTSSQDRPPRRTHSNQPQHF. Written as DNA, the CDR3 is TGCACCAGCAGCCAAGATCGGCCTCCTCGGCGTACTCATAGCAATCAGCCCCAGCATTTT.

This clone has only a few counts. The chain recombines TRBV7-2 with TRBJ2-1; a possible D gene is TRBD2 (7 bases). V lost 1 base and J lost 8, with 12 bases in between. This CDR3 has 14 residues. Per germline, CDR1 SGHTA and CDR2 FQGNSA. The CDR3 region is CASSLDGGLDEQFF. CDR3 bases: TGTGCCAGCAGCTTAGACGGGGGGCTGGATGAGCAGTTCTTC.

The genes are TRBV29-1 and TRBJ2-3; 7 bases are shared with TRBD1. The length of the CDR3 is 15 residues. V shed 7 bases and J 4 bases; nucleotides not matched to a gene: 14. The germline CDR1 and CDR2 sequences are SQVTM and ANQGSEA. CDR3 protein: CSASPRGSLADTQYF. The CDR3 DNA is TGCAGCGCCAGCCCCAGGGGGAGTCTAGCAGATACGCAGTATTTT.

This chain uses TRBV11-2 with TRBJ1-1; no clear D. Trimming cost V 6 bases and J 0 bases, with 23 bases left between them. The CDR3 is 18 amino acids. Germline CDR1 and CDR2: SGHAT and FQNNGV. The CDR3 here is CASRVGTSLRIMNTEAFF. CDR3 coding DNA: TGTGCCAGCAGAGTCGGAACAAGTCTTCGAATTATGAACACTGAAGCTTTCTTT.

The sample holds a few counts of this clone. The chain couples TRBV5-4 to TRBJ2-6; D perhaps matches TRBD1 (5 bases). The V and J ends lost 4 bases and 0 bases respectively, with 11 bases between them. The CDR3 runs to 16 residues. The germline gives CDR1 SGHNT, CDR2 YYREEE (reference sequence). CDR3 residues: CASSTGHDSGANVLTF. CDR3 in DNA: TGTGCCAGCAGCACTGGACACGACTCTGGGGCCAACGTCCTGACTTTC.

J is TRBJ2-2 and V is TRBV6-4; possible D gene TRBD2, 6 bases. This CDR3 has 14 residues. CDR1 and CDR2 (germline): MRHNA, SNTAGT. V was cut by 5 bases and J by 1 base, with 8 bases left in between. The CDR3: CASSYSGNTGELFF. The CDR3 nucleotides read TGTGCCAGCAGTTATAGCGGGAACACCGGGGAGCTGTTTTTT.

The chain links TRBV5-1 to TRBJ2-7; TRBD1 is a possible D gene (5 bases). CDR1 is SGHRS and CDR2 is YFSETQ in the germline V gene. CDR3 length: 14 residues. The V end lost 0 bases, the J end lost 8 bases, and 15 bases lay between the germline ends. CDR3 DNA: TGCGCCAGCAGCTTGGAAGCCGTAGACAGAAAGCAGTACTTC. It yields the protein CASSLEAVDRKQYF.

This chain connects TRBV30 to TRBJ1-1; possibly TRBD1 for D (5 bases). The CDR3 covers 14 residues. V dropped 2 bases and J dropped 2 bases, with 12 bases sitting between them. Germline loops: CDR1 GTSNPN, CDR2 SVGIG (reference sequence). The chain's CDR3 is CAWSHGTANTEAFF. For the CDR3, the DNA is TGTGCCTGGAGTCACGGGACGGCTAACACTGAAGCTTTCTTT.

This CDR3 is CASSRTGTETQYF. CDR3 sequence (DNA): TGTGCCAGCAGCCGGACAGGGACAGAGACCCAGTACTTC. This chain links TRBV27 with TRBJ2-5; 8 positions agree with TRBD1. This CDR3 region has 13 residues. CDR1 is MNHEY and CDR2 is SMNVEV in the germline V gene (reference sequence). V gave up 6 bases and J gave up 4 bases; unmatched junction bases: 4.

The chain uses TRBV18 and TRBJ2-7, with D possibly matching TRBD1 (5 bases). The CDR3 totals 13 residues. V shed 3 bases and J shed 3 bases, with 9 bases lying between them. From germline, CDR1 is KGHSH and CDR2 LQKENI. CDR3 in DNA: TGTGCCAGCTCACCCGAACAGGTCTACGAGCAGTACTTC. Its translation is CASSPEQVYEQYF.

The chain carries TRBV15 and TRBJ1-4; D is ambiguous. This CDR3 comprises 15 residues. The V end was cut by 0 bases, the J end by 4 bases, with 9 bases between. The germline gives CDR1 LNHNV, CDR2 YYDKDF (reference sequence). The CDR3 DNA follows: TGTGCCACCAGCAGAGATTTACGGGTTAATGAAAAACTGTTTTTT. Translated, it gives CATSRDLRVNEKLFF.

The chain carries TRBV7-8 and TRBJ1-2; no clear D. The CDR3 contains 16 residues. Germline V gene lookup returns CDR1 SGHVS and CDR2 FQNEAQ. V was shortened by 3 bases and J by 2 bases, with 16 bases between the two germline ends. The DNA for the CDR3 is TGTGCCAGCAGCTTGGGTCCTACCCAAGTCAACTATGGCTACACCTTC. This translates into CASSLGPTQVNYGYTF. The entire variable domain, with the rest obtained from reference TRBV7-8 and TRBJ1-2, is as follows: GAGVSQSPRYKVAKRGQDVALRCDPISGHVSLFWYQQALGQGPEFLTYFQNEAQLDKSGLPSDRFFAERPEGSVSTLKIQRTQQEDSAVYLCASSLGPTQVNYGYTFGSGTRLTVV.

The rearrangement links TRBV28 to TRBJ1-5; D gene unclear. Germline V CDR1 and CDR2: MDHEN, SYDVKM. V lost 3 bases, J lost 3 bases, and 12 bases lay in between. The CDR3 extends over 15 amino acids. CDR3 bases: TGTGCCAGCAGTTTTGGCAGGCTAAACAATCAGCCCCAGCATTTT. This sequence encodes CASSFGRLNNQPQHF.

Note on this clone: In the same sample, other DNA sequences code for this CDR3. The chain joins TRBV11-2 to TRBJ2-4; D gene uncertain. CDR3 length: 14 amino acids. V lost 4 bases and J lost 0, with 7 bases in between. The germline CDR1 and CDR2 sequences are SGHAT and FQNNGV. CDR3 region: CASSSRLAKNIQYF. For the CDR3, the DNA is TGTGCCAGCAGCTCCCGGTTAGCCAAAAACATTCAGTACTTC.

The DNA of the CDR3 is TGTGCCAGCAGCGTGGCCGGGACGGCCCCCCACGAGCAGTACTTC. It specifies CASSVAGTAPHEQYF. The chain joins TRBV9 to TRBJ2-7; D is tentatively TRBD1 or TRBD2 (5 bases each). This CDR3 region has 15 residues. Germline V gene lookup returns CDR1 SGDLS and CDR2 YYNGEE. Trimming took 2 bases from V and 5 from J, leaving 17 bases between them.

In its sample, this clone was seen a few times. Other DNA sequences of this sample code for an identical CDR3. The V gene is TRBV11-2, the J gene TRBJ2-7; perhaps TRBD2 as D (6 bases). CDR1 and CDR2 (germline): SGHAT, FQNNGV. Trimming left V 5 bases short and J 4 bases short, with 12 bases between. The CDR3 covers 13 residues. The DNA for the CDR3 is TGTGCCAGCAGCCGAACGGGGAGGTACGAGCAGTACTTC. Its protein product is CASSRTGRYEQYF.

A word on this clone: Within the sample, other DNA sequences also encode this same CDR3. The CDR3 spells CASSFGQGPGETQYF. The CDR3 DNA reads TGTGCCAGCAGCTTCGGACAGGGCCCGGGCGAGACCCAGTACTTC. The rearrangement links TRBV5-4 to TRBJ2-5; 8 bases line up with TRBD1. This CDR3 comprises 15 residues. The ends lost 2 bases at V and 5 bases at J; junction bases unmatched: 8. Germline loops: CDR1 SGHNT, CDR2 YYREEE (reference sequence).

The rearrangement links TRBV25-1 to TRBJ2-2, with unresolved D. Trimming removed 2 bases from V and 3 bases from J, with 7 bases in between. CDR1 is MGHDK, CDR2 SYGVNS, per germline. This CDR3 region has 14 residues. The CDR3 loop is CASSEPRHTGELFF. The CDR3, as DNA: TGTGCCAGCAGTGAACCCCGGCACACCGGGGAGCTGTTTTTT. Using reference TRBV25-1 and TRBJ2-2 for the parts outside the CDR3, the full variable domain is EADIYQTPRYLVIGTGKKITLECSQTMGHDKMYWYQQDPGMELHLIHYSYGVNSTEKGDLSSESTVSRIRTEHFPLTLESARPSHTSQYLCASSEPRHTGELFFGEGSRLTVL.

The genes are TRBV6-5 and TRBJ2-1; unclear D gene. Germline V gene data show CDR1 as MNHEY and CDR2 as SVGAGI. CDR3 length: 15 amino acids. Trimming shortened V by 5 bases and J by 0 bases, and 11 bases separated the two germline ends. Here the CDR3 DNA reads TGTGCCAGCAGTAAGGGATACTTCTCCTACAATGAGCAGTTCTTC. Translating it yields CASSKGYFSYNEQFF.

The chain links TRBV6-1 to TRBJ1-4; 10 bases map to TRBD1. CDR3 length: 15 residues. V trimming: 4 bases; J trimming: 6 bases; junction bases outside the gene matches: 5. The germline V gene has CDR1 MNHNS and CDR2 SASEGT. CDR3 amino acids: CASSVPTGGDEKLFF. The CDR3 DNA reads TGTGCCAGCAGTGTCCCGACAGGGGGCGATGAAAAACTGTTTTTT.

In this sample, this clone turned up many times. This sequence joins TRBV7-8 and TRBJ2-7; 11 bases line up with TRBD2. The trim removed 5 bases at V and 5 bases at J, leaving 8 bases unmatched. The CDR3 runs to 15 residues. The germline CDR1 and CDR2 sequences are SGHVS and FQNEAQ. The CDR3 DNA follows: TGTGCCAGCAGCCCGGCTAGCGGGAGGTTCCACGAGCAGTACTTC. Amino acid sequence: CASSPASGRFHEQYF.

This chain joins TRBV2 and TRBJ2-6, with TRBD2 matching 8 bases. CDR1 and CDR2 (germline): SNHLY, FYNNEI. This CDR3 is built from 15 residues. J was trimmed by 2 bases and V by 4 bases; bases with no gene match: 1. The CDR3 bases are TGTGCCAGCAGTGCAGCGGGAGCTGGGGCCAACGTCCTGACTTTC. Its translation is CASSAAGAGANVLTF.

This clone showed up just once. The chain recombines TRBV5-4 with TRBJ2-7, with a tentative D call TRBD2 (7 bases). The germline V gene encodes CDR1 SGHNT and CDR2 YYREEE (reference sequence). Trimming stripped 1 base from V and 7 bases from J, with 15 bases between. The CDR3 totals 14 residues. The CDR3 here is CASSLPSKGGEQYF. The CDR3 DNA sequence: TGTGCCAGCAGCTTGCCTAGCAAGGGGGGGGAGCAGTACTTC.